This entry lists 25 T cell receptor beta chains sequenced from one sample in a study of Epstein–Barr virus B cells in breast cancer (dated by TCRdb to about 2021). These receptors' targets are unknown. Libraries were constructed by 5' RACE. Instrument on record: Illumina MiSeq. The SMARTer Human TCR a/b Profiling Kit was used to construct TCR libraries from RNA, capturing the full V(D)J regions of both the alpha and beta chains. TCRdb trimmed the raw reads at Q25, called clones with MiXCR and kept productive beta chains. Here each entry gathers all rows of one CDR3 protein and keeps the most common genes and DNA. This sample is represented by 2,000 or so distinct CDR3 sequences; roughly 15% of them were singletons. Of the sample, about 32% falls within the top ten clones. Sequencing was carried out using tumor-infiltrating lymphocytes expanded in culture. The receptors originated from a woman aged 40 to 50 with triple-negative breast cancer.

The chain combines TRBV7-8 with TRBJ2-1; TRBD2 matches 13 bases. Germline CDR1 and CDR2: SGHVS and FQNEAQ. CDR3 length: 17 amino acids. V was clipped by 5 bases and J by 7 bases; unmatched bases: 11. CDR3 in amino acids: CASSPGLAGDGGNEQFF. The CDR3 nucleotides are TGTGCCAGCAGCCCTGGACTAGCGGGAGACGGGGGAAATGAGCAGTTCTTC.

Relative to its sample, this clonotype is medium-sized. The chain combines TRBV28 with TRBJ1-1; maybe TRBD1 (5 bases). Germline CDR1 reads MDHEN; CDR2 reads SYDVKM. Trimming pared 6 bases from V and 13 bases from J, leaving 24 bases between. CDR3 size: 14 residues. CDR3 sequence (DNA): TGTGCCAGCAGCCCCGGAGGGGCGAACTTTAGGGGTTTCTTT. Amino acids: CASSPGGANFRGFF.

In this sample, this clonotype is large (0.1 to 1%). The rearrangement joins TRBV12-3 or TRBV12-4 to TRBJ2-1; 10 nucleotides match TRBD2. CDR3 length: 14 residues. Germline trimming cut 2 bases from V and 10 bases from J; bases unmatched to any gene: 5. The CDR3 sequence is CASSLLAGALEQFF. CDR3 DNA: TGTGCCAGCAGTTTACTAGCGGGGGCCCTGGAGCAGTTCTTC.

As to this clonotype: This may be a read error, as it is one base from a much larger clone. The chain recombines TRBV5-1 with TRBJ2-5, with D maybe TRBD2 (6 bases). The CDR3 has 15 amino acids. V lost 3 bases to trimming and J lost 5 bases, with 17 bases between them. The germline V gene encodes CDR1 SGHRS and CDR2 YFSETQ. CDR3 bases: TGCGCCAGCAGCTCAAGAGCGGAGGGGCTGGAGACCCAGTACTTC. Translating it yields CASSSRAEGLETQYF.

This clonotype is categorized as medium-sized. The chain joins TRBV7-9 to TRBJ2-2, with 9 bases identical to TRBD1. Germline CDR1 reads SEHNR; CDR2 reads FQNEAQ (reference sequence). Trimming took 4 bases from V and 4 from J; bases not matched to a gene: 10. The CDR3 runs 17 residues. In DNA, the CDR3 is TGTGCCAGCAGCTCCAACGCGGGACAGGGTCCCACCGGGGAGCTGTTTTTT. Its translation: CASSSNAGQGPTGELFF.

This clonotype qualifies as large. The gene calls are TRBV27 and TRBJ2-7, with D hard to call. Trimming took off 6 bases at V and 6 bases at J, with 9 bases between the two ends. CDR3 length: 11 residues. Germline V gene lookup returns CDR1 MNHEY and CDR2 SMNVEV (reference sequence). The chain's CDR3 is CASSLLGEQYF. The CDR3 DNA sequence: TGTGCCAGCAGCCTCCTGGGCGAGCAGTACTTC.

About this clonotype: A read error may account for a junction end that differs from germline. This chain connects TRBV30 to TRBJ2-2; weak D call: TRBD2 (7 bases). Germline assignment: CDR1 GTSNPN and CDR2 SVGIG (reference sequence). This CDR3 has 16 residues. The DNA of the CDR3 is TGTGCCTGGAGCCGGGGGGCTAAGTTGAACACCGGGGGGCTGTTTTTT. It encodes CAWSRGAKLNTGGLFF.

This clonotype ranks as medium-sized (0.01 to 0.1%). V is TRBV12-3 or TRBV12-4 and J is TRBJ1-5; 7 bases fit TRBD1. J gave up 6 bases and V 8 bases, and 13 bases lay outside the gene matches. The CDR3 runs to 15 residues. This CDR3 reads CASSAGKGGSQPQHF. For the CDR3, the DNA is TGTGCCAGCTCCGCCGGGAAAGGGGGCAGTCAGCCCCAGCATTTT.

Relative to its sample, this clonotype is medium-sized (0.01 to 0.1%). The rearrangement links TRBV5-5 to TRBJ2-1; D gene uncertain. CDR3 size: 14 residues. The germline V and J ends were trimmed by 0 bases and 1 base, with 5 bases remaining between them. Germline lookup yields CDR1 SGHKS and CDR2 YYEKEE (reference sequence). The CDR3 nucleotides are TGTGCCAGCAGCTTGGGGCAATCCTACAATGAGCAGTTCTTC. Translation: CASSLGQSYNEQFF. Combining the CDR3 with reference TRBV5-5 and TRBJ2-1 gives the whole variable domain DAGVTQSPTHLIKTRGQQVTLRCSPISGHKSVSWYQQVLGQGPQFIFQYYEKEERGRGNFPDRFSARQFPNYSSELNVNALLLGDSALYLCASSLGQSYNEQFFGPGTRLTVL.

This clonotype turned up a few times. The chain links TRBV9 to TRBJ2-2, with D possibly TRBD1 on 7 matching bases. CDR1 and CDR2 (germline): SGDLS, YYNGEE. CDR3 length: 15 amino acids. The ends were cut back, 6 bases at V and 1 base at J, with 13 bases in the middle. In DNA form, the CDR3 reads TGTGCCAGCACCAGGGGGGTGGGGAACACCGGGGAGCTGTTTTTT. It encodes CASTRGVGNTGELFF.

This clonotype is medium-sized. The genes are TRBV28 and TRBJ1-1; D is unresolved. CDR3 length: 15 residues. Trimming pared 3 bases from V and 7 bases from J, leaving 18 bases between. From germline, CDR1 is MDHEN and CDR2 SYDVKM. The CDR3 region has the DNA TGTGCCAGCAGTTTTTCCTCCCGTGGGCGCGATGAAGCTTTCTTT. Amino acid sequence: CASSFSSRGRDEAFF. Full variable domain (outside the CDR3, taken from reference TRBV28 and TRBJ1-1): DVKVTQSSRYLVKRTGEKVFLECVQDMDHENMFWYRQDPGLGLRLIYFSYDVKMKEKGDIPEGYSVSREKKERFSLILESASTNQTSMYLCASSFSSRGRDEAFFGQGTRLTVV.

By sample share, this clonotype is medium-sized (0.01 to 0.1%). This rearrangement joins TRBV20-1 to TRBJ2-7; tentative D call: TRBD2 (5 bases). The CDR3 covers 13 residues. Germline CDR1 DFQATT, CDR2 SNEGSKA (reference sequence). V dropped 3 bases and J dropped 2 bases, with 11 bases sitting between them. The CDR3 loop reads CSASLDLPYEQYF. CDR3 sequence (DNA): TGCAGTGCTAGTCTGGACTTACCCTACGAGCAGTACTTC.

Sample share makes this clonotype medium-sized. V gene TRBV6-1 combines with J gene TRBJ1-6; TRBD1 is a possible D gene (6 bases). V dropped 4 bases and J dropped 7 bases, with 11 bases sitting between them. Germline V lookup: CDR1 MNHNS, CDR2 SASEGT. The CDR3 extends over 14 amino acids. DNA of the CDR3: TGTGCCAGCAGTGTTACAGGGACCAATTCACCCCTCCACTTT. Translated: CASSVTGTNSPLHF.

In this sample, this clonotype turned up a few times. CDR3 coding DNA: TGTGCCAGCAGGCCCGGGACAGGGGGTTACACCGGGGAGCTGTTTTTT. It is translated as CASRPGTGGYTGELFF. The chain couples TRBV7-9 to TRBJ2-2; 11 bases agree with TRBD1. The CDR3 is made up of 16 amino acids. In germline, CDR1 is SEHNR, CDR2 FQNEAQ (reference sequence). After removal of 6 bases from V and 3 bases from J, the junction contained 6 bases not matched to a gene.

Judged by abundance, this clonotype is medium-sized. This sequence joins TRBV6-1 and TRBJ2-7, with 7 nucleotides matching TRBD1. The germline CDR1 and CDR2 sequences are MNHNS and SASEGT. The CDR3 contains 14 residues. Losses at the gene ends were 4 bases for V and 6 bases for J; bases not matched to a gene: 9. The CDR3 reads CASSGDREVGEQYF. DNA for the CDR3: TGTGCCAGCAGTGGGGACAGAGAGGTTGGCGAGCAGTACTTC.

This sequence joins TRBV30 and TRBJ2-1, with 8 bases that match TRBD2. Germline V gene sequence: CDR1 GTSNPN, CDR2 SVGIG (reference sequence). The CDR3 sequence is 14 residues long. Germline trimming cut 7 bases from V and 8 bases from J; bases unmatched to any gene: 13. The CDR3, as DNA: TGTGCCTTGTCTCCGGGACTAGGTTCCTATGAGCAGTTCTTC. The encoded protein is CALSPGLGSYEQFF. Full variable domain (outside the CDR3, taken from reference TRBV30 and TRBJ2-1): SQTIHQWPATLVQPVGSPLSLECTVEGTSNPNLYWYRQAAGRGLQLLFYSVGIGQISSEVPQNLSASRPQDRQFILSSKKLLLSDSGFYLCALSPGLGSYEQFFGPGTRLTVL.

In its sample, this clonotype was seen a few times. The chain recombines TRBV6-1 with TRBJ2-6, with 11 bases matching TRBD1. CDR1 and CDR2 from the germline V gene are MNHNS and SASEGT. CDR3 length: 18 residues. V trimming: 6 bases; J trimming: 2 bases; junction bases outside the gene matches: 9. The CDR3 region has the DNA TGTGCCAGCAGGGACAGGGGGCAATTTAGCGCTGGGGCCAACGTCCTGACTTTC. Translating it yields CASRDRGQFSAGANVLTF.

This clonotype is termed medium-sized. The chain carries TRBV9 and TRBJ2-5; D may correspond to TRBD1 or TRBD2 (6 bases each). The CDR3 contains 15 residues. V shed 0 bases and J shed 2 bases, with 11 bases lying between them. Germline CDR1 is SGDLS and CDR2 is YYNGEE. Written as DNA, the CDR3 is TGTGCCAGCAGCGTAGGTGGCGGGACACAAGAGACCCAGTACTTC. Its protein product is CASSVGGGTQETQYF.

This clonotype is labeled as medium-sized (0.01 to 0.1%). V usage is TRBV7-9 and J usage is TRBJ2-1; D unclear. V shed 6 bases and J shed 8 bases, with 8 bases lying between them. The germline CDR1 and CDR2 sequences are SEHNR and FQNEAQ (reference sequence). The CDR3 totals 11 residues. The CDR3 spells CASRYQDEQFF. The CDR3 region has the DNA TGTGCCAGCAGGTATCAGGATGAGCAGTTCTTC.

The CDR3 sequence is CASSPRGGRGTYEQYF. CDR3 bases: TGTGCCAGCAGCCCCCGGGGGGGGCGGGGGACCTACGAGCAGTACTTC. This sequence joins TRBV7-8 and TRBJ2-7; 8 bases align to TRBD2. The junction had 11 bases not matched to a gene; V was cut back by 5 bases and J by 2 bases. The CDR3 spans 16 residues. The germline V gene has CDR1 SGHVS and CDR2 FQNEAQ.

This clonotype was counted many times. The CDR3 coding sequence is TGTGCCACCAAAATCGCCCCAACGATACTTGAAGCTTTCTTT. Its protein is CATKIAPTILEAFF. The chain recombines TRBV19 with TRBJ1-1; D ambiguous. The CDR3 loop spans 14 amino acids. CDR1 and CDR2 from the germline V gene are LNHDA and SQIVND (reference sequence). V was clipped by 10 bases and J by 7 bases, with 22 bases between them.

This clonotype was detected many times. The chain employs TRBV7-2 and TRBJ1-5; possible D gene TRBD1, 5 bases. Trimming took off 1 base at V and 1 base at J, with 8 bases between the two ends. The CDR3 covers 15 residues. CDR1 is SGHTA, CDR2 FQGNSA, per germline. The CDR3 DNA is TGTGCCAGCAGCTTAGGGGGGAAAAGCAATCAGCCCCAGCATTTT. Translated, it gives CASSLGGKSNQPQHF.

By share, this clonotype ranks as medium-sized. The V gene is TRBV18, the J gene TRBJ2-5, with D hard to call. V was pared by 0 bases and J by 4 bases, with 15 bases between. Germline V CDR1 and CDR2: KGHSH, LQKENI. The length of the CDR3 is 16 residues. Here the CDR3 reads CASSPPWGSSGETQYF. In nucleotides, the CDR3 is TGTGCCAGCTCACCACCGTGGGGTTCGTCAGGAGAGACCCAGTACTTC.

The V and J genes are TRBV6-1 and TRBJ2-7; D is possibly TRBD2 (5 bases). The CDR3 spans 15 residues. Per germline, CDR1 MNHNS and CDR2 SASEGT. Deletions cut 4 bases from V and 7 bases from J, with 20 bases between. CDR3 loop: CASSVRGSDRREQYF. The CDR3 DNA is TGTGCCAGCAGTGTCCGCGGGTCCGATCGGCGGGAGCAGTACTTC.

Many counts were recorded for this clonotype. The DNA of the CDR3 is TGCGCCAGCAGCCAAGCTCGTTGGGAGGGGGGCCGTTACAATGAGCAGTTCTTC. Its protein is CASSQARWEGGRYNEQFF. The chain has TRBV4-1 and TRBJ2-1, with D perhaps TRBD2 (7 bases). Trimming cost V 1 base and J 4 bases, with 20 bases left between them. The CDR3 runs to 18 residues. Germline CDR1 is MGHRA and CDR2 is YSYEKL.